These 26 T cell receptor beta chains were sequenced from one sample in a study of blood T cell repertoires in COVID-19 (TCRdb year 2020). Libraries were made using the immunoSEQ multiplex PCR assay. TCRdb took this table from immuneACCESS and kept in-frame rearrangements with V and J called. Such tables lack part of the clones; where checked against another copy, unresolved V genes explain under half of the gap, and the rest is unexplained. In all, the sample holds about 57,000 clones, and roughly 85% of those were seen once. The top ten clonotypes cover more than 25% of the sample. Sample: peripheral blood. The receptors shown here come from a human donor in a cohort sampled during active COVID-19.

This chain joins TRBV11-2 and TRBJ2-5; 7 bases match TRBD1. Germline loops: CDR1 SGHAT, CDR2 FQNNGV. The CDR3 has 15 amino acids. With 5 bases clipped from V and 9 bases from J, the junction kept 15 bases outside the gene matches. The CDR3: CASSRRGSSKGSQYF. The CDR3 region has the DNA TGTGCCAGCAGCCGCAGGGGGTCGAGCAAGGGGTCCCAGTACTTC.

The CDR3: CSVEGRTGAIPQETQYF. DNA of the CDR3: TGCAGCGTTGAAGGCCGGACAGGGGCCATTCCCCAAGAGACCCAGTACTTC. The rearrangement uses TRBV29-1 and TRBJ2-5; TRBD1 aligns across 9 bases. Germline CDR1 reads SQVTM; CDR2 reads ANQGSEA. J was trimmed by 1 base and V by 1 base; bases with no gene match: 10. CDR3 length equals 17 residues.

This rearrangement joins TRBV7-9 to TRBJ2-2; 11 nucleotides match TRBD1. J was trimmed by 7 bases and V by 4 bases; bases with no gene match: 5. Germline V gene data show CDR1 as SEHNR and CDR2 as FQNEAQ (reference sequence). CDR3 size: 15 residues. The CDR3 DNA sequence: TGTGCCAGCAGCTCCGGGACAGGGGGGATCGGGGAGCTGTTTTTT. Its translation is CASSSGTGGIGELFF.

The chain has TRBV5-6 and TRBJ2-2; tentative D call: TRBD2 (7 bases). Per germline, CDR1 SGHDT and CDR2 YYEEEE. This CDR3 spans 16 amino acids. Trimming left V 4 bases short and J 4 bases short, with 17 bases between. As DNA, the CDR3 is TGTGCCAGCAGCCGGGGGGCGGGACGGGGCACCGGGGAGCTGTTTTTT. Its protein is CASSRGAGRGTGELFF.

The chain is built from TRBV24-1 and TRBJ2-7, with 12 bases lining up with TRBD1. Germline-derived CDR1 and CDR2 are KGHDR and SFDVKD. The CDR3 sequence is 17 residues long. V gave up 4 bases and J gave up 2 bases; unmatched junction bases: 8. The CDR3 coding sequence is TGTGCCACCAGTGAGACGGGACAGGGGGCAAAGACCTACGAGCAGTACTTC. It codes for CATSETGQGAKTYEQYF.

This clone has only a few counts. The gene calls are TRBV4-1 and TRBJ2-3; no definite D call. Trimming removed 5 bases from V and 4 bases from J, with 4 bases in between. The germline CDR1 and CDR2 sequences are MGHRA and YSYEKL. The CDR3 extends over 11 amino acids. CDR3 region: CASSSADTQYF. In DNA, the CDR3 is TGCGCCAGCAGCTCAGCAGATACGCAGTATTTT.

The chain is built from TRBV29-1 and TRBJ2-7, with 10 nucleotides matching TRBD2. The CDR3 covers 14 residues. Germline V gene sequence: CDR1 SQVTM, CDR2 ANQGSEA. Germline trimming cut 5 bases from V and 1 base from J; bases unmatched to any gene: 5. CDR3 sequence (DNA): TGCAGCGTTCCCCGGACTAGCGGTTCCTACGAGCAGTACTTC. It codes for CSVPRTSGSYEQYF.

In its sample, this clone was seen once. V gene TRBV7-9 combines with J gene TRBJ2-6; D ambiguous. The CDR3 consists of 13 residues. Germline loops: CDR1 SEHNR, CDR2 FQNEAQ (reference sequence). Deletions cut 5 bases from V and 3 bases from J, with 5 bases between. CDR3 nucleotide sequence: TGTGCCAGCAGCCCCGGTGGGGCCAACGTCCTGACTTTC. Residues: CASSPGGANVLTF.

The J gene is TRBJ2-7, the V gene TRBV6-5, with D tentatively TRBD1 (7 bases). The CDR3 runs 13 residues. The germline gives CDR1 MNHEY, CDR2 SVGAGI. Trimming pared 9 bases from V and 4 bases from J, leaving 16 bases between. In nucleotides, the CDR3 is TGTGCCAGTCAGAGGCAGGGGGGTTACGAGCAGTACTTC. Translation gives CASQRQGGYEQYF.

This clone has a handful of counts. V gene TRBV7-3 combines with J gene TRBJ2-3; 7 bases align to TRBD2. This CDR3 has 14 residues. The J segment lost 4 bases and the V segment lost 5 bases, leaving 6 bases of the junction unmatched. Germline values: CDR1 SGHTA, CDR2 FQGTGA. The CDR3: CASSQSGTADTQYF. Written as DNA, the CDR3 is TGTGCCAGCAGCCAGAGCGGGACCGCAGATACGCAGTATTTT. Full variable domain (rest looked up from reference TRBV7-3 and TRBJ2-3): GAGVSQTPSNKVTEKGKYVELRCDPISGHTALYWYRQSLGQGPEFLIYFQGTGAADDSGLPNDRFFAVRPEGSVSTLKIQRTERGDSAVYLCASSQSGTADTQYFGPGTRLTVL.

The chain joins TRBV24-1 to TRBJ2-1; the match to TRBD2 covers 10 bases. Germline trimming cut 1 base from V and 9 bases from J; bases unmatched to any gene: 14. This CDR3 is 18 amino acids long. From germline, CDR1 is KGHDR and CDR2 SFDVKD. The CDR3 loop reads CATSDFMVEREGRGEQFF. The CDR3 DNA reads TGTGCCACCAGTGATTTTATGGTTGAGCGGGAGGGCCGGGGTGAGCAGTTCTTC.

The V call is TRBV6-2 or TRBV6-3, the J call TRBJ2-7; TRBD1 agrees at 8 bases. Germline-derived CDR1 and CDR2 are MNHEY and SVGEGT. The CDR3 runs to 12 residues. The V and J ends lost 6 bases and 6 bases, in that order; junction bases with no gene match: 4. The CDR3 DNA is TGTGCCAGCAGCCGGACAGGGATCGAGCAGTACTTC. Amino acids: CASSRTGIEQYF.

This clone occurred a few times. This chain uses TRBV5-1 with TRBJ1-1; TRBD1 agrees at 7 bases. J lost 4 bases, V lost 1 base, and 7 bases had no gene match. The CDR3 spans 15 residues. The germline V gene encodes CDR1 SGHRS and CDR2 YFSETQ. The CDR3 loop is CASSLTGERSTEAFF. The CDR3 nucleotides read TGCGCCAGCAGCTTGACAGGGGAACGAAGCACTGAAGCTTTCTTT. The full variable domain, its missing parts supplied by reference TRBV5-1 and TRBJ1-1, is KAGVTQTPRYLIKTRGQQVTLSCSPISGHRSVSWYQQTPGQGLQFLFEYFSETQRNKGNFPGRFSGRQFSNSRSEMNVSTLELGDSALYLCASSLTGERSTEAFFGQGTRLTVV.

This clone occurred a few times. The chain carries TRBV30 and TRBJ2-1, with 11 bases lining up with TRBD2. CDR3 length: 15 amino acids. Germline lookup yields CDR1 GTSNPN and CDR2 SVGIG (reference sequence). CDR3 nucleotide sequence: TGTGCTTGGCTAGCGGGAGGATTATCCTACAATGAGCAGTTCTTC. Encoded protein: CAWLAGGLSYNEQFF.

The rearrangement uses TRBV28 and TRBJ1-5; D perhaps matches TRBD1 (5 bases). CDR1 and CDR2 from the germline V gene are MDHEN and SYDVKM. V gave up 5 bases and J gave up 4 bases, with 12 bases separating them. This CDR3 has 14 residues. The CDR3 DNA reads TGTGCCAGCAGTAAGGAGCGGGGGAATCAGCCCCAGCATTTT. Translated, it gives CASSKERGNQPQHF.

The chain is built from TRBV28 and TRBJ1-1; 7 nucleotides match TRBD1. The CDR3 runs 16 residues. With V trimmed by 3 bases and J by 4 bases, 11 bases remained unmatched. In germline, CDR1 is MDHEN, CDR2 SYDVKM. DNA of the CDR3: TGTGCCAGCAGTTTGCCAGAGGGGGCAGGGAGCACTGAAGCTTTCTTT. Translated: CASSLPEGAGSTEAFF. The complete variable domain, with remaining parts taken from reference TRBV28 and TRBJ1-1, reads DVKVTQSSRYLVKRTGEKVFLECVQDMDHENMFWYRQDPGLGLRLIYFSYDVKMKEKGDIPEGYSVSREKKERFSLILESASTNQTSMYLCASSLPEGAGSTEAFFGQGTRLTVV.

The J gene is TRBJ1-6, the V gene TRBV18; 7 nucleotides align to TRBD1. Losses at the gene ends were 6 bases for V and 7 bases for J; bases not matched to a gene: 6. The germline CDR1 and CDR2 sequences are KGHSH and LQKENI. The CDR3 has 14 amino acids. Here the CDR3 reads CASSPGQTNSPLHF. The DNA of the CDR3 is TGTGCCAGCTCCCCGGGACAGACGAATTCACCCCTCCACTTT.

The chain joins TRBV19 to TRBJ1-6; 7 bases line up with TRBD1. This CDR3 is 14 amino acids long. J was trimmed by 13 bases and V by 5 bases; bases with no gene match: 11. Germline assignment: CDR1 LNHDA and CDR2 SQIVND (reference sequence). CDR3 protein: CASSALGQVSPLHF. CDR3 bases: TGTGCCAGTAGTGCCCTCGGACAGGTCTCGCCCCTCCACTTT.

The rearrangement joins TRBV27 to TRBJ2-5, with a possible D match to TRBD1 (5 bases). Between the trimmed V and J ends, which lost 1 base and 4 bases, there was a span of 7 bases. CDR3 length: 13 amino acids. CDR1 is MNHEY and CDR2 is SMNVEV in the germline V gene (reference sequence). DNA of the CDR3: TGTGCCAGCAGTTTATTTAGGGGAGAGACCCAGTACTTC. It encodes CASSLFRGETQYF.

This chain links TRBV7-8 with TRBJ1-4, with 8 nucleotides matching TRBD1. Germline CDR1 is SGHVS and CDR2 is FQNEAQ. This CDR3 has 13 amino acids. V trimming: 10 bases; J trimming: 3 bases; junction bases outside the gene matches: 4. The CDR3 is CATQGAANEKLFF. The CDR3 DNA follows: TGTGCCACCCAGGGGGCCGCTAATGAAAAACTGTTTTTT.

J is TRBJ1-5 and V is TRBV15, with D unclear. CDR1 and CDR2 from the germline V gene are LNHNV and YYDKDF (reference sequence). This CDR3 comprises 16 residues. V was cut by 0 bases and J by 3 bases, with 12 bases left in between. The CDR3 DNA reads as TGTGCCACCAGCAGAGATATCGGGGTAGTCAATCAGCCCCAGCATTTT. Its protein is CATSRDIGVVNQPQHF. Full variable domain (rest looked up from reference TRBV15 and TRBJ1-5): DAMVIQNPRYQVTQFGKPVTLSCSQTLNHNVMYWYQQKSSQAPKLLFHYYDKDFNNEADTPDNFQSRRPNTSFCFLDIRSPGLGDTAMYLCATSRDIGVVNQPQHFGDGTRLSIL.

The CDR3 here is CASSKGLGETGELFF. Written as DNA, the CDR3 is TGTGCCAGCAGCAAGGGACTAGGGGAGACCGGGGAGCTGTTTTTT. The chain has TRBV5-4 and TRBJ2-2, with 8 bases that match TRBD2. The CDR3 runs 15 residues. CDR1 SGHNT and CDR2 YYREEE come from the germline V gene (reference sequence). The trim removed 4 bases at V and 5 bases at J, leaving 7 bases unmatched. Filled out from reference TRBV5-4 and TRBJ2-2, the complete variable domain reads ETGVTQSPTHLIKTRGQQVTLRCSSQSGHNTVSWYQQALGQGPQFIFQYYREEENGRGNFPPRFSGLQFPNYSSELNVNALELDDSALYLCASSKGLGETGELFFGEGSRLTVL.

The rearrangement joins TRBV7-2 to TRBJ2-7; 11 nucleotides match TRBD1. Germline values: CDR1 SGHTA, CDR2 FQGNSA. The CDR3 length is 14 residues. Unmatched junction bases numbered 7, after V lost 5 bases and J lost 7 bases. The CDR3 loop reads CASSIGQGAGEQYF. The CDR3 DNA sequence: TGTGCCAGCAGCATCGGACAGGGGGCGGGAGAGCAGTACTTC.

V usage is TRBV11-3 and J usage is TRBJ2-7, with 8 bases aligning to TRBD1. The germline CDR1 and CDR2 sequences are SGHNT and YENEEA. Losses at the gene ends were 5 bases for V and 1 base for J; bases not matched to a gene: 7. The length of the CDR3 is 15 residues. CDR3 DNA sequence: TGTGCCAGCAGCCATGGGACAGGAGTTTCCTACGAGCAGTACTTC. It specifies CASSHGTGVSYEQYF. The whole variable domain, filled in from reference TRBV11-3 and TRBJ2-7, reads EAGVVQSPRYKIIEKKQPVAFWCNPISGHNTLYWYLQNLGQGPELLIRYENEEAVDDSQLPKDRFSAERLKGVDSTLKIQPAELGDSAVYLCASSHGTGVSYEQYFGPGTRLTVT.

This clone was seen only a few times. The chain couples TRBV13 to TRBJ2-5, with 10 bases aligning to TRBD2. The CDR3 length is 15 residues. CDR1 is PRHDT, CDR2 FYEKMQ, per germline (reference sequence). Trimming removed 5 bases from V and 7 bases from J; junction bases left unmatched: 10. CDR3 nucleotide sequence: TGTGCCAGCAGCGAAAGACTAGCGGGTCGGGGGACCCAGTACTTC. Amino acid sequence: CASSERLAGRGTQYF. Looking up the rest from reference TRBV13 and TRBJ2-5 gives the full variable domain: AAGVIQSPRHLIKEKRETATLKCYPIPRHDTVYWYQQGPGQDPQFLISFYEKMQSDKGSIPDRFSAQQFSDYHSELNMSSLELGDSALYFCASSERLAGRGTQYFGPGTRLLVL.

The CDR3 reads CASSSIAGGFSYNEQFF. As DNA, the CDR3 is TGTGCCAGCAGTTCGATAGCGGGGGGGTTCTCCTACAATGAGCAGTTCTTC. The chain carries TRBV28 and TRBJ2-1; 11 bases line up with TRBD2. This CDR3 comprises 17 residues. Germline V gives CDR1 MDHEN, CDR2 SYDVKM. The junction had 5 bases not matched to a gene; V was cut back by 4 bases and J by 0 bases.